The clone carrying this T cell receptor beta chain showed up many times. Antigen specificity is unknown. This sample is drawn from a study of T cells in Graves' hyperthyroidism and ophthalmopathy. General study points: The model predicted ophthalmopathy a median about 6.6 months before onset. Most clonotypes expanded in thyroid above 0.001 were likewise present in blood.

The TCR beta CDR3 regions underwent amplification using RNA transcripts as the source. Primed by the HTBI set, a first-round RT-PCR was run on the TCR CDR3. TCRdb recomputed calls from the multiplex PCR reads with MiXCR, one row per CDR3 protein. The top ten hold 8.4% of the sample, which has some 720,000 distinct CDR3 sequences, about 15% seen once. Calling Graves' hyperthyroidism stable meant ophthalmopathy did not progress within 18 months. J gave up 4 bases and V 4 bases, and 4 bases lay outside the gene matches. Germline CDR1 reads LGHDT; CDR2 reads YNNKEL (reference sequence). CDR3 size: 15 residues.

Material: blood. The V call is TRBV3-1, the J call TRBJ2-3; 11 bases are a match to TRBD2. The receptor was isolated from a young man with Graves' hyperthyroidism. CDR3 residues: CASSLLAGVPDTQYF. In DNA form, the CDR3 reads TGTGCCAGCAGCCTACTAGCGGGAGTCCCAGATACGCAGTATTTT.